The 20 T cell receptor beta chains reported below all come from one sample, sequenced in a study of T-cell reconstitution after alpha-beta-depleted transplantation in children. Using unique molecular identifiers, the investigators prepared the TCRbeta library. TCRdb reprocessed the PCR reads with MiXCR, giving one entry per CDR3 protein. The sample includes just over 70,000 distinct CDR3 sequences, about 7% of them seen just once. The source material was PBMCs from the stem cell graft donor, sampled from the stem cell graft. The origin of the receptors is a human donor who donated a stem cell graft to a child with acute lymphoblastic leukemia.

This clonotype was counted many times. The J gene is TRBJ2-3, the V gene TRBV20-1, with D perhaps matching TRBD2 (5 bases). The CDR3 has 13 amino acids. The V and J ends lost 4 bases and 4 bases respectively, with 12 bases between them. The germline CDR1 and CDR2 sequences are DFQATT and SNEGSKA (reference sequence). DNA for the CDR3: TGCAGTGCTAATGAACGGGGTTCAGATACGCAGTATTTT. This translates into CSANERGSDTQYF.

This clonotype was seen repeatedly, ten times or more. The rearrangement uses TRBV4-1 and TRBJ1-5, with D hard to call. The germline V and J ends were trimmed by 0 bases and 5 bases, with 5 bases remaining between them. This CDR3 is built from 13 residues. The germline CDR1 and CDR2 sequences are MGHRA and YSYEKL. CDR3 bases: TGCGCCAGCAGCCAAGACGAGTATCAGCCCCAGCATTTT. This translates into CASSQDEYQPQHF.

This clonotype came up a few times. The chain links TRBV27 to TRBJ1-5; no clear D. Germline CDR1 MNHEY, CDR2 SMNVEV (reference sequence). The V gene lost 2 bases and the J gene lost 6 bases, with 8 bases spanning the gap. The CDR3 runs to 13 residues. In nucleotides, the CDR3 is TGTGCCAGCAGTTTAACCCCTGGTCAGCCCCAGCATTTT. Protein: CASSLTPGQPQHF.

In this sample, this clonotype turned up many times. This sequence joins TRBV12-3 or TRBV12-4 and TRBJ1-2; no firm D call. V dropped 4 bases and J dropped 5 bases, with 8 bases sitting between them. The CDR3 has 12 amino acids. CDR3 loop: CASSSDPYGYTF. DNA of the CDR3: TGTGCCAGCAGTTCTGACCCGTATGGCTACACCTTC.

In its sample, this clonotype was seen many times. The chain recombines TRBV5-1 with TRBJ2-7, with a weak D call TRBD2 (5 bases). V lost 1 base, J lost 3 bases, and 11 bases lay in between. Germline CDR1 is SGHRS and CDR2 is YFSETQ. The length of the CDR3 is 14 residues. Written as DNA, the CDR3 is TGCGCCAGCAGCTTGACCGACTATTACTACGAGCAGTACTTC. Amino acid sequence: CASSLTDYYYEQYF.

At least ten counts were recorded for this clonotype. The CDR3 DNA sequence: TGTGCCAGCAGCCGAACAGGGGGCTCCTACAATGAGCAGTTCTTC. Its translation: CASSRTGGSYNEQFF. The rearrangement uses TRBV7-2 and TRBJ2-1, with TRBD1 identical over 8 bases. Germline V gene lookup returns CDR1 SGHTA and CDR2 FQGNSA. This CDR3 is 15 amino acids long. After removal of 5 bases from V and 0 bases from J, the junction contained 3 bases not matched to a gene.

This clonotype was detected ten times or more. Germline and junction disagree at one end, which may indicate a read error. The rearrangement uses TRBV6-5 and TRBJ1-5, with D unresolved. The CDR3 runs to 10 residues. Germline V lookup: CDR1 MNHEY, CDR2 SVGAGI. In DNA, the CDR3 is TGTGCCAGCGGTTATCAGCCCCAGCATTTT. Amino acid sequence: CASGYQPQHF.

The chain is built from TRBV12-3 or TRBV12-4 and TRBJ1-5; D gene unclear. V lost 5 bases to trimming and J lost 2 bases, with 10 bases between them. The CDR3 has 14 amino acids. This CDR3 is CASSASDRNQPQHF. CDR3 nucleotides: TGTGCCAGCAGTGCCTCAGATCGCAATCAGCCCCAGCATTTT.

This clonotype was observed at least ten times. The J gene is TRBJ2-5, the V gene TRBV5-6, with 12 bases matching TRBD2. In germline, CDR1 is SGHDT, CDR2 YYEEEE. Trimming cost V 4 bases and J 4 bases; bases outside gene matches: 14. CDR3 length: 18 residues. The CDR3 nucleotides are TGTGCCAGCAGCCCGACTAGCGGGAGAATTGGGGAAAGAGAGACCCAGTACTTC. This sequence encodes CASSPTSGRIGERETQYF.

V is TRBV6-1 and J is TRBJ2-2; a possible D gene is TRBD1 (6 bases). Trimming removed 6 bases at V and 3 bases at J, with 11 bases between. The germline V gene has CDR1 MNHNS and CDR2 SASEGT. The CDR3 loop spans 14 amino acids. In nucleotides, the CDR3 is TGTGCCAGCAGCGAATGGGGGCACACCGGGGAGCTGTTTTTT. Its translation: CASSEWGHTGELFF.

This clonotype was observed many times. The gene calls are TRBV27 and TRBJ2-1, with 7 bases matching TRBD2. The CDR3 length is 14 residues. The germline gives CDR1 MNHEY, CDR2 SMNVEV (reference sequence). V lost 4 bases and J lost 4; bases outside the gene matches: 4. CDR3 nucleotide sequence: TGTGCCAGCAGTTCCGGGACTACGTACAATGAGCAGTTCTTC. The encoded protein is CASSSGTTYNEQFF.

V and J are TRBV24-1 and TRBJ1-2; 7 positions match TRBD1. The length of the CDR3 is 14 residues. V shed 4 bases, J shed 4 bases, and the junction held 5 bases outside the gene matches. Germline V lookup: CDR1 KGHDR, CDR2 SFDVKD. This CDR3 is CATSDHRGAYGYTF. The DNA for the CDR3 is TGTGCCACCAGTGACCACAGGGGAGCCTATGGCTACACCTTC.

The rearrangement uses TRBV12-5 and TRBJ2-3; tentatively, D is TRBD1 (7 bases). This CDR3 contains 16 residues. Germline V gene data show CDR1 as LGHNT and CDR2 as FRNRAP. Trimming stripped 1 base from V and 8 bases from J, with 19 bases between. CDR3 in DNA: TGTGCTAGTGGTTTGGGACAGGGACAGACCGGGGGTACGCAGTATTTT. As protein: CASGLGQGQTGGTQYF. Full variable domain (missing parts from reference TRBV12-5 and TRBJ2-3): DARVTQTPRHKVTEMGQEVTMRCQPILGHNTVFWYRQTMMQGLELLAYFRNRAPLDDSGMPKDRFSAEMPDATLATLKIQPSEPRDSAVYFCASGLGQGQTGGTQYFGPGTRLTVL.

This clonotype was counted ten times or more. The rearrangement links TRBV5-1 to TRBJ2-4; D is ambiguous. There are 14 residues in the CDR3. The V end was cut by 6 bases, the J end by 0 bases, with 10 bases between. Germline V CDR1 and CDR2: SGHRS, YFSETQ. CDR3 nucleotides: TGCGCCAGCAAAAGGTCAGAAGCCAAAAACATTCAGTACTTC. It encodes CASKRSEAKNIQYF.

This clonotype was found a few times. The chain has TRBV12-2 and TRBJ2-1; TRBD1 is taken as the D call from the table, unchecked against the DNA. TRBV12-2 is shown as a pseudogene. This CDR3 spans 18 amino acids. CDR3 region: CASRLGWDDRGLYNEQFF. In DNA form, the CDR3 reads TGTGCAAGTCGCTTAGGGTGGGACGACAGGGGGCTTTACAATGAGCAGTTCTTC.

This clonotype was counted at least ten times. V and J are TRBV7-9 and TRBJ1-2; D unclear. Germline assignment: CDR1 SEHNR and CDR2 FQNEAQ (reference sequence). The CDR3 runs to 13 residues. V was trimmed by 4 bases and J by 1 base, leaving 7 bases between them. This CDR3 reads CASSWTVNYGYTF. In nucleotides, the CDR3 is TGTGCCAGCAGCTGGACCGTTAACTATGGCTACACCTTC.

At least ten counts were recorded for this clonotype. The V gene is TRBV5-5, the J gene TRBJ1-5, with D unresolved. Per the germline V gene, CDR1 is SGHKS and CDR2 is YYEKEE (reference sequence). The ends were cut back, 0 bases at V and 0 bases at J, with 10 bases in the middle. The CDR3 contains 16 residues. The CDR3 region is CASSLEPTISNQPQHF. CDR3 in DNA: TGTGCCAGCAGCTTGGAGCCCACCATTAGCAATCAGCCCCAGCATTTT.

The chain carries TRBV7-2 and TRBJ2-3; D could derive from TRBD1 or TRBD2 (5 bases each). This CDR3 spans 16 amino acids. The V and J ends lost 5 bases and 0 bases respectively, with 15 bases between them. Germline lookup yields CDR1 SGHTA and CDR2 FQGNSA. The CDR3 DNA follows: TGTGCCAGCAGCCAGCTGGTGGGGGTCAGCACAGATACGCAGTATTTT. It codes for CASSQLVGVSTDTQYF.

This clonotype was seen repeatedly, ten times or more. This chain joins TRBV6-1 and TRBJ2-2; TRBD1 agrees at 8 bases. There are 16 residues in the CDR3. Trimming at V came to 6 bases and at J to 5 bases, leaving 11 bases not matched to a gene. Germline lookup yields CDR1 MNHNS and CDR2 SASEGT. The CDR3 protein is CASSIAQGARTGELFF. The CDR3 bases are TGTGCCAGCAGCATAGCTCAGGGGGCGAGAACCGGGGAGCTGTTTTTT.

V is TRBV12-3 or TRBV12-4 and J is TRBJ2-3; a weak D match, TRBD2 (5 bases). With 5 bases removed from V and 5 bases from J, the gap between germline ends came to 14 bases. This CDR3 comprises 14 residues. The CDR3 reads CASSAGPREDTQYF. The CDR3 nucleotides are TGTGCCAGCAGTGCCGGGCCGAGGGAAGATACGCAGTATTTT.